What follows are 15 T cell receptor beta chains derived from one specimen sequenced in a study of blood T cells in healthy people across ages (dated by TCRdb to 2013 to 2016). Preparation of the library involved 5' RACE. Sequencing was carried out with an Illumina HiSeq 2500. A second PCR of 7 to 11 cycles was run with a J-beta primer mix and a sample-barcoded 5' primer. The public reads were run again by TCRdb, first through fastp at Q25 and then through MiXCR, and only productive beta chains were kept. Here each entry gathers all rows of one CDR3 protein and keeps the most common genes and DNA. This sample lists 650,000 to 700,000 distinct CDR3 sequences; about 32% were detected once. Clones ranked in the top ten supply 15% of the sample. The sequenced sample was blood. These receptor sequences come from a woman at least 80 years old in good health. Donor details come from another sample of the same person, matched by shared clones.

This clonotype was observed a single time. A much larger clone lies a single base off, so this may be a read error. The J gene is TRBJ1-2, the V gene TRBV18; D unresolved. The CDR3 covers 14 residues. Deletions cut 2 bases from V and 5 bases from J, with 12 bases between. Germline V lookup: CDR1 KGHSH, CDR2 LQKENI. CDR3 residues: CASSPAPDGYGYTF. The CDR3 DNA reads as TGTGCCAGCTCACCAGCCCCAGACGGGTATGGCTACACCTTC.

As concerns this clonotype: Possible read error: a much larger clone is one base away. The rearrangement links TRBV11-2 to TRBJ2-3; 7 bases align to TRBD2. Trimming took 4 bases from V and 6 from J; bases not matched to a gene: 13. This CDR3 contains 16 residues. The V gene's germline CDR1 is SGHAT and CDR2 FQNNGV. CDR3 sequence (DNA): TGTGCCAGCAGCTCTCCAGTGCGGGGGAGTGGCGATACGCAGTATTTT. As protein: CASSSPVRGSGDTQYF.

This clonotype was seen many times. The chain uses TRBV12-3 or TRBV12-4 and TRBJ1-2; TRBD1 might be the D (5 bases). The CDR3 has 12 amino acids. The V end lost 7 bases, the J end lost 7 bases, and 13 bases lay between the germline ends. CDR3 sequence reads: CASNSKGRGYTF. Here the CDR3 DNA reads TGTGCCAGCAACTCCAAGGGGCGTGGCTACACCTTC.

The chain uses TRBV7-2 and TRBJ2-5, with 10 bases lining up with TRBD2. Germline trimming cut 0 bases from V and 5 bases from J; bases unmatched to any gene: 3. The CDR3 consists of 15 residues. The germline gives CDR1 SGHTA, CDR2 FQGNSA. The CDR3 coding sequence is TGTGCCAGCAGCTTAGCAGCGGGGGGGCAGGAGACCCAGTACTTC. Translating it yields CASSLAAGGQETQYF.

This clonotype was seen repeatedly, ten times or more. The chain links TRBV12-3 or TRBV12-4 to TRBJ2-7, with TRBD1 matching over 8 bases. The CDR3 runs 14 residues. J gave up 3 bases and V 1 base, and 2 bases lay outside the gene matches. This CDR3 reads CASSLGGQDYEQYF. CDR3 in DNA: TGTGCCAGCAGTTTAGGGGGACAGGACTACGAGCAGTACTTC.

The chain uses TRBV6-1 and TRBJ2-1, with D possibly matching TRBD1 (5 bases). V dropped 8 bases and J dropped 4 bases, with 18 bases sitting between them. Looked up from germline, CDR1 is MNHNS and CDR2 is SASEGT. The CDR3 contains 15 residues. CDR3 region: CASGPQARVYNEQFF. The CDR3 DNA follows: TGTGCCAGCGGGCCTCAGGCCAGGGTTTACAATGAGCAGTTCTTC.

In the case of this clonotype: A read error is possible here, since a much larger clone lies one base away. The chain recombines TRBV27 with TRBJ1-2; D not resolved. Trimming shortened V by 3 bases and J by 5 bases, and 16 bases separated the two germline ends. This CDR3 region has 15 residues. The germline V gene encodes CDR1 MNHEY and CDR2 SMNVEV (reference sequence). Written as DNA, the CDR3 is TGTGCCAGCAGTTTTGGGTCTTCGGTAGGTTATGGCTACACCTTC. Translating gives CASSFGSSVGYGYTF.

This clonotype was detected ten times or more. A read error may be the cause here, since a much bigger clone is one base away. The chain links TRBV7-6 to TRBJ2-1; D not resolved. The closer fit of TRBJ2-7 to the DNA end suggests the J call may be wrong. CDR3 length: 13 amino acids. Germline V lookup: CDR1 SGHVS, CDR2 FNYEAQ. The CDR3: CASSRSAYNEQYF. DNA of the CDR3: TGTGCCAGCAGCCGGTCCGCCTACAATGAGCAGTACTTC.

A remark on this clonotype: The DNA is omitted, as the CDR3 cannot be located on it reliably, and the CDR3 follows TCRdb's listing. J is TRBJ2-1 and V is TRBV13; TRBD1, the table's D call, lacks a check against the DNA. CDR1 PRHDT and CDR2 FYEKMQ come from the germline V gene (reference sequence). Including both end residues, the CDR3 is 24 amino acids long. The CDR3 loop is CASSLGQRTDYEQYFGPGYNEQFF.

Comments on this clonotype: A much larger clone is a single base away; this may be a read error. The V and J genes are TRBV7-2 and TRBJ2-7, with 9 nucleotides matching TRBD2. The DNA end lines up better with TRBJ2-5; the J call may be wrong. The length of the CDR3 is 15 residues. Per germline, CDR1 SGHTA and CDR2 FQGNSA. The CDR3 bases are TGTGCCAGCAGCTTAGCTAGCGGGGGAAGAGAGACCCAGTACTTC. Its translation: CASSLASGGRETQYF.

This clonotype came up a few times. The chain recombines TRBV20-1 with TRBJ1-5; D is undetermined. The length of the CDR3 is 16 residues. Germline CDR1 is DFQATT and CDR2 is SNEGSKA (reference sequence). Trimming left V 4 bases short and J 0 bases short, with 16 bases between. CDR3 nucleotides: TGCAGTGCTACGTACTTGTCCTCATATAGCAATCAGCCCCAGCATTTT. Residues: CSATYLSSYSNQPQHF.

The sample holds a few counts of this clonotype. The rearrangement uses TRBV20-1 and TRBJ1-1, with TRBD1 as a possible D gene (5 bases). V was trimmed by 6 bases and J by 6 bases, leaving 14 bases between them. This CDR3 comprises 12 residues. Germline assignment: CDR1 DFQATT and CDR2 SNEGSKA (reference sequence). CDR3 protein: CSASTELAEAFF. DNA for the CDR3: TGCAGTGCCTCGACAGAGCTGGCTGAAGCTTTCTTT.

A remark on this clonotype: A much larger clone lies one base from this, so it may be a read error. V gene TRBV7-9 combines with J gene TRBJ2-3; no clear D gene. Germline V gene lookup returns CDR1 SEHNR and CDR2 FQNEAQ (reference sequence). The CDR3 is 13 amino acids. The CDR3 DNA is TGTGCCGGCAGCTCGGTTAGCACAGATACGCAGTATTTT. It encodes CAGSSVSTDTQYF.

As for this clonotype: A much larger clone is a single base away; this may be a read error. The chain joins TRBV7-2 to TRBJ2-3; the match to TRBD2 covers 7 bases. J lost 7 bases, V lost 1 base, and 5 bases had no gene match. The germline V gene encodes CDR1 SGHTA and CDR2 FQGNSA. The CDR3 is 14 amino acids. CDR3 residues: CASSLGGGWYTQYF. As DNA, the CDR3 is TGTGCCAGCAGCTTAGGGGGGGGTTGGTATACGCAGTATTTT.

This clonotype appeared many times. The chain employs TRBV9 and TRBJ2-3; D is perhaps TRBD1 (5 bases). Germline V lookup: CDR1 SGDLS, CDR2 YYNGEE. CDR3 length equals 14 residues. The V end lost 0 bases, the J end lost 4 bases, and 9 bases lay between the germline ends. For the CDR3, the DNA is TGTGCCAGCAGCGTAGTCCAAGGGGCAGATACGCAGTATTTT. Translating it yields CASSVVQGADTQYF.